These T cell receptor beta chains were read from a single sample in a study of technical replicates of blood from several donors. Some clones are missing from TCRdb's copy, which holds only in-frame ones; the method was immunoSEQ multiplex PCR. The sample has about 62,000 clones; about 89% are singletons. The material sequenced was PBMCs. The receptors originated from a human donor in good health. Some clones in this sample may be carry-over from other donors' samples. Each CDR3 is given with its conserved first and last residue. D genes are given only for firm matches. The listing skips clone size in some rows; elsewhere it reads once, few, many or a size class.

d_gene: .
v_gene: TRBV10-3
abundance: .
j_gene: TRBJ2-3
CDR3aa: CAISEGMQGPDTQYF
CDR3nt: TGTGCCATCAGTGAGGGGATGCAGGGGCCAGATACGCAGTATTTT

d_gene: TRBD1
v_gene: TRBV5-1
abundance: .
j_gene: TRBJ1-2
CDR3aa: CASSFDRADGYTF
CDR3nt: TGCGCCAGCAGCTTTGACAGGGCCGATGGCTACACCTTC

d_gene: .
v_gene: TRBV27
abundance: .
j_gene: TRBJ2-7
CDR3aa: CASRSAYEQYF
CDR3nt: TGTGCCAGCAGATCCGCCTACGAGCAGTACTTC

d_gene: TRBD1
v_gene: TRBV10-3
abundance: many
j_gene: TRBJ2-3
CDR3aa: CAISTTLDRDPDTQYF
CDR3nt: TGTGCCATCAGTACAACCTTGGACAGGGATCCAGATACGCAGTATTTT

d_gene: TRBD1
v_gene: TRBV5-1
abundance: .
j_gene: TRBJ1-2
CDR3aa: CASSLEGTGDGYTF
CDR3nt: TGCGCCAGCAGCTTGGAGGGGACAGGGGATGGCTACACCTTC

d_gene: TRBD1
v_gene: TRBV4-3
abundance: .
j_gene: TRBJ2-1
CDR3aa: CASSQSVGTGGVNSYNEQFF
CDR3nt: TGCGCCAGCAGCCAAAGTGTGGGGACAGGGGGCGTAAACTCCTACAATGAGCAGTTCTTC

d_gene: .
v_gene: TRBV4-3
abundance: once
j_gene: TRBJ1-6
CDR3aa: CASSQVLQSSYNSPLHF
CDR3nt: TGCGCCAGCAGCCAAGTTTTACAGAGCTCCTATAATTCACCCCTCCACTTT

d_gene: .
v_gene: TRBV7-9
abundance: .
j_gene: TRBJ1-5
CDR3aa: CASSYSTNQPQHF
CDR3nt: TGTGCCAGCAGCTACTCCACTAATCAGCCCCAGCATTTT

d_gene: .
v_gene: TRBV12-5
abundance: .
j_gene: TRBJ1-3
CDR3aa: CASVPQAPSGNTIYF
CDR3nt: TGTGCTAGTGTTCCCCAGGCGCCCTCTGGAAACACCATATATTTT

d_gene: .
v_gene: TRBV11-2
abundance: .
j_gene: TRBJ2-2
CDR3aa: CASSFGGSNTGELFF
CDR3nt: TGTGCCAGCAGCTTCGGGGGATCGAACACCGGGGAGCTGTTTTTT

d_gene: TRBD2
v_gene: TRBV19
abundance: .
j_gene: TRBJ2-2
CDR3aa: CASSRLTSGAHGELFF
CDR3nt: TGTGCCAGTAGTCGCCTGACTAGCGGGGCGCACGGGGAGCTGTTTTTT

d_gene: .
v_gene: TRBV18
abundance: .
j_gene: TRBJ1-1
CDR3aa: CASSFDSGDTEAFF
CDR3nt: TGTGCCAGCTCATTTGACAGTGGGGACACTGAAGCTTTCTTT

d_gene: .
v_gene: TRBV20-1
abundance: few
j_gene: TRBJ1-1
CDR3aa: CSALGRDTAFF
CDR3nt: TGCAGTGCTCTGGGGAGGGATACAGCTTTCTTT

d_gene: .
v_gene: TRBV20-1
abundance: .
j_gene: TRBJ2-3
CDR3aa: CSATIDTQYF
CDR3nt: TGCAGTGCTACTATAGATACGCAGTATTTT

d_gene: .
v_gene: TRBV4-2
abundance: .
j_gene: TRBJ1-3
CDR3aa: CASSPNPGTGNTIYF
CDR3nt: TGTGCCAGCAGCCCGAACCCAGGCACTGGAAACACCATATATTTT

d_gene: TRBD2
v_gene: TRBV5-1
abundance: .
j_gene: TRBJ2-3
CDR3aa: CASSLALRGGVDTQYF
CDR3nt: TGCGCCAGCAGCTTGGCTCTGCGGGGGGGTGTTGATACGCAGTATTTT